The T cell receptor (beta chain) under discussion was sequenced for a study of cytomegalovirus exposure and HLA in healthy donors. Study-wide context: 81% of 398 genotyped donors fell in the Caucasian-associated ancestry cluster.

The PCR had 60 Vbeta and 13 Jbeta primers. Here immunoSEQ multiplex PCR was the method, and the copy in TCRdb shows in-frame clones only, minus some. The profile shows around 150,000 clones, about 82% of them singletons. About this clone: As yet, its antigen is unknown.

V shed 2 bases and J shed 0 bases, with 10 bases lying between them. CDR1 is SGHNT and CDR2 is YYREEE in the germline V gene (reference sequence). The CDR3 extends over 15 amino acids. Regarding the study as a whole: Researchers reported in a later analysis that a missense DCLRE1C variant was tied to TCR beta V- and J-gene trimming. Most likely, a cluster of highly shared sequence variants arose as a sequencing artifact. An analysis was carried out later, and it reportedly showed fewer N-insertions in an Asian-associated ancestry cluster than the roughly 700-donor mean.

The TCR sequence derives from a young man in good health. The specimen was PBMCs. J is TRBJ2-3 and V is TRBV5-4, with D possibly matching TRBD2 (6 bases). CDR3 in DNA: TGTGCCAGCAGCTTTTCGAGCGGGAGCACAGATACGCAGTATTTT. Amino acid sequence: CASSFSSGSTDTQYF.